What follows are 8 T cell receptor beta chains derived from one specimen sequenced in a study of shared clonotypes between healthy human individuals. As defined, naive CD8 cells were CD45RO-negative and positively selected for CCR7, with terminally differentiated effector memory CD45RA+ cells excluded. Generated by immunoSEQ multiplex PCR, the TCRdb table keeps only in-frame clones and is missing some. The sample holds about 2.1 million clones, about 93% seen once. The sample comprised naive CD8+ T cells from PBMCs. The receptors were gathered from a man aged 18 to 29 in good health. Some clones in this sample may be carry-over from other donors' samples.

Of note for this clone: This same CDR3 is encoded by further DNA sequences in the sample. The chain couples TRBV28 to TRBJ2-2, with D uncertain. Germline V gene lookup returns CDR1 MDHEN and CDR2 SYDVKM. This CDR3 is built from 13 residues. V lost 6 bases and J 1 base, leaving 6 bases between the germline ends. CDR3 DNA: TGTGCCAGCAGCCTCGGGAACACCGGGGAGCTGTTTTTT. Translated, it gives CASSLGNTGELFF. The full variable domain, its missing parts supplied by reference TRBV28 and TRBJ2-2, is DVKVTQSSRYLVKRTGEKVFLECVQDMDHENMFWYRQDPGLGLRLIYFSYDVKMKEKGDIPEGYSVSREKKERFSLILESASTNQTSMYLCASSLGNTGELFFGEGSRLTVL.

The chain recombines TRBV27 with TRBJ1-3, with D perhaps matching TRBD1 (5 bases). Germline values: CDR1 MNHEY, CDR2 SMNVEV (reference sequence). V was clipped by 4 bases and J by 8 bases, with 15 bases between them. The CDR3 spans 14 residues. The CDR3 reads CASSWSGMLDTIYF. In DNA, the CDR3 is TGTGCCAGCAGTTGGTCAGGGATGTTGGACACCATATATTTT.

This sequence joins TRBV28 and TRBJ2-3, with 7 bases identical to TRBD2. CDR3 length equals 14 residues. Unmatched junction bases numbered 6, after V lost 3 bases and J lost 6 bases. The germline V gene encodes CDR1 MDHEN and CDR2 SYDVKM. CDR3 protein: CASSFGGRIDTQYF. For the CDR3, the DNA is TGTGCCAGCAGTTTCGGCGGGAGAATCGATACGCAGTATTTT.

The chain recombines TRBV9 with TRBJ2-3, with D possibly matching TRBD2 (5 bases). The germline V gene encodes CDR1 SGDLS and CDR2 YYNGEE. There are 16 residues in the CDR3. Trimming stripped 0 bases from V and 4 bases from J, with 15 bases between. CDR3 sequence reads: CASSVAVGVTADTQYF. Written as DNA, the CDR3 is TGTGCCAGCAGCGTAGCCGTGGGAGTGACGGCAGATACGCAGTATTTT.

The genes are TRBV9 and TRBJ1-3; TRBD1 matches 9 bases. J lost 1 base, V lost 0 bases, and 11 bases had no gene match. Germline V lookup: CDR1 SGDLS, CDR2 YYNGEE. The CDR3 sequence is 19 residues long. CDR3 nucleotide sequence: TGTGCCAGCAGCGTAGATGGGACAGGGCGGTTGGGTTCTGGAAACACCATATATTTT. Its translation: CASSVDGTGRLGSGNTIYF.

The sample holds one count of this clone. V is TRBV4-2 and J is TRBJ2-1; 10 bases match TRBD1. CDR3 length: 17 residues. Germline values: CDR1 LGHNA, CDR2 YNFKEQ. J gave up 5 bases and V 1 base, and 8 bases lay outside the gene matches. Here the CDR3 reads CASSQVRRDRGHNEQFF. The CDR3 DNA sequence: TGTGCCAGCAGCCAAGTTCGCCGGGACAGGGGCCACAATGAGCAGTTCTTC.

The rearrangement uses TRBV28 and TRBJ2-2; a possible D gene is TRBD2 (5 bases). Germline V gene data show CDR1 as MDHEN and CDR2 as SYDVKM. This CDR3 is built from 17 residues. V was cut by 6 bases and J by 5 bases, with 22 bases left in between. The CDR3 here is CASRLNGEGVRTGELFF. CDR3 coding DNA: TGTGCCAGCAGGCTTAACGGTGAGGGAGTAAGGACCGGGGAGCTGTTTTTT. Complete variable domain (other parts from reference TRBV28 and TRBJ2-2): DVKVTQSSRYLVKRTGEKVFLECVQDMDHENMFWYRQDPGLGLRLIYFSYDVKMKEKGDIPEGYSVSREKKERFSLILESASTNQTSMYLCASRLNGEGVRTGELFFGEGSRLTVL.

The rearrangement links TRBV13 to TRBJ1-4; 10 nucleotides line up with TRBD1. CDR3 length: 16 amino acids. The ends lost 5 bases at V and 8 bases at J; junction bases unmatched: 11. The germline V gene has CDR1 PRHDT and CDR2 FYEKMQ (reference sequence). The CDR3 loop is CASSISPGQGLEKLFF. The CDR3 DNA is TGTGCCAGCAGCATTTCCCCGGGACAGGGGTTGGAAAAACTGTTTTTT.